This T cell receptor beta chain derives from a study of pediatric ulcerative colitis. The assay was run at survey level. Assay used: immunoSEQ multiplex PCR; TCRdb lists only in-frame clones, some missing. The table has 65,000 or so clones, about nine tenths seen once. Overall study results and limits: A couple of rectal CDR3 clonotypes occurred in all ulcerative colitis patients.

With 2 bases removed from V and 3 bases from J, the gap between germline ends came to 11 bases. Per the germline V gene, CDR1 is KGHSH and CDR2 is LQKENI. The CDR3 loop spans 14 amino acids. Comments on this clone: The antigen is undetermined.

This receptor was identified in a boy between 10 and 17 years old with severe ulcerative colitis. The sample comprised blood. This chain joins TRBV18 and TRBJ2-7; either TRBD1 or TRBD2 may fit D (5 bases each). The CDR3 nucleotides are TGTGCCAGCTCACCAGCCCGGGGCCACTACGAGCAGTACTTC. Residues: CASSPARGHYEQYF.